These 9 T cell receptor beta chains came from one sample sequenced in a study of long-term antiretroviral therapy in people with HIV. They ran version v3.0 of the immunoSEQ assay at survey level. Sequencing was performed with immunoSEQ multiplex PCR; in TCRdb, only in-frame clones are kept and a portion is missing. In the table there are about 11,000 clones, approximately 90% of which are singletons. Sequences were derived from unsorted PBMCs, sampled 0.2 years before starting antiretroviral therapy. The source of these receptors is a woman between 40 and 50 years old with HIV.

In its sample, this clone was seen once. The rearrangement joins TRBV9 to TRBJ2-3; TRBD2 agrees at 9 bases. The CDR3 contains 16 residues. The V gene's germline CDR1 is SGDLS and CDR2 YYNGEE. Trimming at V came to 3 bases and at J to 2 bases, leaving 7 bases not matched to a gene. CDR3: CASSAAAGGTTDTQYF. DNA for the CDR3: TGTGCCAGCAGCGCCGCAGCGGGGGGTACCACAGATACGCAGTATTTT.

This chain joins TRBV7-3 and TRBJ2-1; no definite D call. The germline CDR1 and CDR2 sequences are SGHTA and FQGTGA. V lost 2 bases to trimming and J lost 0 bases, with 8 bases between them. The CDR3 totals 15 residues. CDR3 in amino acids: CASSLGSPSYNEQFF. The CDR3 region has the DNA TGTGCCAGCAGCTTAGGATCCCCCTCCTACAATGAGCAGTTCTTC.

CDR3 DNA: TGTGCCAGCAGCTTTCGACAGGGCCCAGGCGGTTCACCCCTCCACTTT. As protein: CASSFRQGPGGSPLHF. The chain uses TRBV7-8 and TRBJ1-6, with 7 bases identical to TRBD1. There are 16 residues in the CDR3. V dropped 3 bases and J dropped 9; count of bases not matched to a gene: 11. The germline V gene has CDR1 SGHVS and CDR2 FQNEAQ.

J is TRBJ2-5 and V is TRBV7-2; the D gene is possibly TRBD2 (7 bases). The CDR3 is 14 amino acids. Per the germline V gene, CDR1 is SGHTA and CDR2 is FQGNSA. V was trimmed by 5 bases and J by 4 bases, leaving 14 bases between them. CDR3 loop: CASSQGSGGETQYF. The DNA for the CDR3 is TGTGCCAGCAGCCAGGGGTCGGGGGGAGAGACCCAGTACTTC.

This clone was found once. The chain recombines TRBV6-1 with TRBJ1-1; no clear D. This CDR3 has 13 amino acids. Trimming cost V 11 bases and J 6 bases, with 19 bases left between them. Germline V lookup: CDR1 MNHNS, CDR2 SASEGT. CDR3 nucleotides: TGTGCCGGAGCGACGGGCGGTGTGGCTGAAGCTTTCTTT. This gives the protein CAGATGGVAEAFF.

The rearrangement uses TRBV6-1 and TRBJ1-2; 7 bases line up with TRBD1. This CDR3 comprises 13 residues. J was trimmed by 5 bases and V by 6 bases; bases with no gene match: 6. From germline, CDR1 is MNHNS and CDR2 SASEGT. The CDR3, as DNA: TGTGCCAGCAGCATCGGACAGGAGTATGGCTACACCTTC. Its translation: CASSIGQEYGYTF.

The chain employs TRBV30 and TRBJ2-1, with 7 bases fitting TRBD1. Germline values: CDR1 GTSNPN, CDR2 SVGIG (reference sequence). The CDR3 is 14 amino acids. J lost 4 bases, V lost 0 bases, and 3 bases had no gene match. This chain's CDR3 is CAWSVGDSYNEQFF. The CDR3 region has the DNA TGTGCCTGGAGTGTAGGGGACAGTTACAATGAGCAGTTCTTC.

The genes are TRBV18 and TRBJ2-5; D is unclear. The CDR3 consists of 14 residues. CDR1 KGHSH and CDR2 LQKENI come from the germline V gene. Trimming took off 0 bases at V and 2 bases at J, with 7 bases between the two ends. For the CDR3, the DNA is TGTGCCAGCTCACCACCTCACCTGCAAGAGACCCAGTACTTC. Protein sequence: CASSPPHLQETQYF.

V gene TRBV7-9 combines with J gene TRBJ2-3, with D possibly being TRBD1 (6 bases). V lost 6 bases and J lost 4, with 17 bases in between. The CDR3 length is 15 residues. The germline CDR1 and CDR2 sequences are SEHNR and FQNEAQ (reference sequence). The CDR3 is CASRPQGIKADTQYF. CDR3 sequence (DNA): TGTGCCAGCAGACCCCAGGGGATTAAGGCAGATACGCAGTATTTT.